These 29 T cell receptor beta chains came from one sample sequenced in a study of blood T cell repertoires in COVID-19. TCRdb's copy holds only in-frame clones and misses some; the assay was immunoSEQ multiplex PCR. The sample contains 120,000 or so clones, approximately 90% of which appear only once. Material for sequencing was peripheral blood. All receptors come from a woman between 50 and 59 years old with acute or convalescent COVID-19.

In this sample, this clone turned up a few times. The chain employs TRBV6-5 and TRBJ1-1; D is possibly TRBD1 (6 bases). V gave up 10 bases and J gave up 5 bases, with 14 bases separating them. The CDR3 extends over 12 amino acids. Germline V gene data show CDR1 as MNHEY and CDR2 as SVGAGI. The CDR3 reads CATKGGVTEAFF. CDR3 bases: TGTGCCACGAAAGGGGGTGTGACTGAAGCTTTCTTT.

The chain recombines TRBV21-1 with TRBJ2-6; the DNA was not compared with TRBD2, the D call given in the table. TRBV21-1 is a pseudogene. The CDR3 sequence is 23 residues long. The CDR3 DNA reads as TGTGCCAGCAGCAATCTTCGACCCGCCGAGGGGGGGTATCAAAGCTCTGGGGCCAACGTCCTGACTTTC. This sequence encodes CASSNLRPAEGGYQSSGANVLTF.

The chain is built from TRBV5-1 and TRBJ2-7; the D gene is possibly TRBD1 (6 bases). This CDR3 has 13 amino acids. The germline CDR1 and CDR2 sequences are SGHRS and YFSETQ. Trimming took off 1 base at V and 7 bases at J, with 12 bases between the two ends. CDR3 coding DNA: TGCGCCAGCAGCTTGAAACAGGGTCAGGAGCAGTACTTC. Translated: CASSLKQGQEQYF.

The J gene is TRBJ1-4, the V gene TRBV19; 7 bases are shared with TRBD1. CDR1 is LNHDA, CDR2 SQIVND, per germline (reference sequence). The V gene end was trimmed by 9 bases and the J gene end by 4 bases; junction bases not matched to a gene: 8. The CDR3 sequence is 14 residues long. The CDR3 is CASSGQEFNEKLFF. CDR3 DNA sequence: TGTGCCAGCTCCGGACAGGAGTTTAATGAAAAACTGTTTTTT.

The J gene is TRBJ1-2, the V gene TRBV3-1 (or the pseudogene TRBV3-2), with 7 bases aligning to TRBD1. Germline values: CDR1 LGHDT, CDR2 YNNKEL (reference sequence). The CDR3 loop spans 14 amino acids. The J segment lost 8 bases and the V segment lost 6 bases, leaving 12 bases of the junction unmatched. Written as DNA, the CDR3 is TGTGCCAGCAGGCAGACAGGGTCTGACGCGGGCTACACCTTC. This codes for CASRQTGSDAGYTF.

This clone was counted a single time. The chain couples TRBV11-2 to TRBJ2-7; D uncertain. Looked up from germline, CDR1 is SGHAT and CDR2 is FQNNGV. The CDR3 consists of 11 residues. The V gene lost 5 bases and the J gene lost 4 bases, with 6 bases spanning the gap. This CDR3 is CASSPRYEQYF. The DNA of the CDR3 is TGTGCCAGCAGCCCCCGGTACGAGCAGTACTTC.

This chain links TRBV14 with TRBJ2-1; 14 bases are a match to TRBD2. From germline, CDR1 is SGHDN and CDR2 FVKESK. This CDR3 contains 16 residues. V lost 3 bases and J lost 6; bases outside the gene matches: 4. CDR3 DNA sequence: TGTGCCAGCAGCCACCGACTAGCGGGAGGGGGCAATGAGCAGTTCTTC. Translating it yields CASSHRLAGGGNEQFF.

The chain employs TRBV6-6 and TRBJ2-1; 8 nucleotides match TRBD2. CDR1 is MNHNY and CDR2 is SVGAGI in the germline V gene (reference sequence). With 4 bases clipped from V and 6 bases from J, the junction kept 8 bases outside the gene matches. The CDR3 is 15 amino acids. The CDR3 spells CASSSSGTRRNEQFF. CDR3 DNA sequence: TGTGCCAGCAGTTCCTCCGGGACTAGACGCAATGAGCAGTTCTTC.

The chain recombines TRBV10-3 with TRBJ2-7; 8 positions match TRBD1. Germline V gives CDR1 ENHRY, CDR2 SYGVKD. The ends lost 6 bases at V and 2 bases at J; junction bases unmatched: 9. This CDR3 has 15 residues. CDR3 bases: TGTGCCATCAGGAGGACAGGGACTTCGACCTACGAGCAGTACTTC. Protein sequence: CAIRRTGTSTYEQYF.

The rearrangement uses TRBV5-4 and TRBJ1-4, with a weak D call TRBD1 (5 bases). The CDR3 has 14 amino acids. Germline V gene data show CDR1 as SGHNT and CDR2 as YYREEE (reference sequence). V shed 0 bases and J shed 7 bases, with 10 bases lying between them. CDR3 DNA sequence: TGTGCCAGCAGCTTGGGGGGCTCGGCTGAAAAACTGTTTTTT. Its protein is CASSLGGSAEKLFF.

This clone was detected only once. The chain links TRBV3-1 (or the pseudogene TRBV3-2) to TRBJ2-6; no reliable D call. The V gene lost 4 bases and the J gene lost 1 base, with 8 bases spanning the gap. The CDR3 consists of 15 residues. The germline gives CDR1 LGHDT, CDR2 YNNKEL (reference sequence). CDR3 DNA sequence: TGTGCCAGCAGCCCCCCCCATTCTGGGGCCAACGTCCTGACTTTC. Amino acids: CASSPPHSGANVLTF.

The chain carries TRBV5-4 and TRBJ1-2; D is unclear. This CDR3 comprises 15 residues. In germline, CDR1 is SGHNT, CDR2 YYREEE (reference sequence). Trimming shortened V by 0 bases and J by 6 bases, and 15 bases separated the two germline ends. The CDR3, as DNA: TGTGCCAGCAGCTTGGCCGCAACACATGAAAATGGCTACACCTTC. Protein sequence: CASSLAATHENGYTF.

The chain has TRBV24-1 and TRBJ1-2; 10 bases map to TRBD1. V lost 9 bases and J lost 8; bases outside the gene matches: 14. Looked up from germline, CDR1 is KGHDR and CDR2 is SFDVKD. The CDR3 consists of 15 residues. This CDR3 reads CATSYGDRGRWGYTF. The CDR3 nucleotides are TGTGCCACCTCTTATGGGGACAGGGGAAGGTGGGGCTACACCTTC.

The gene calls are TRBV3-1 (or the pseudogene TRBV3-2) and TRBJ2-1; 7 nucleotides line up with TRBD2. V was clipped by 3 bases and J by 2 bases; unmatched bases: 7. There are 16 residues in the CDR3. CDR1 LGHDT and CDR2 YNNKEL come from the germline V gene (reference sequence). The CDR3 sequence is CASSQELASAYNEQFF. CDR3 nucleotide sequence: TGTGCCAGCAGCCAGGAACTAGCGTCCGCCTACAATGAGCAGTTCTTC.

This sequence joins TRBV6-5 and TRBJ1-2; D not resolved. Trimming removed 0 bases at V and 5 bases at J, with 10 bases between. Looked up from germline, CDR1 is MNHEY and CDR2 is SVGAGI. The CDR3 runs to 14 residues. In nucleotides, the CDR3 is TGTGCCAGCAGTTACTCGGCCAGCGGGTATGGCTACACCTTC. Protein product: CASSYSASGYGYTF.

V and J are TRBV19 and TRBJ2-6, with TRBD2 identical over 10 bases. V lost 4 bases, J lost 3 bases, and 12 bases stayed unmatched. The V gene's germline CDR1 is LNHDA and CDR2 SQIVND (reference sequence). The CDR3 contains 19 residues. DNA for the CDR3: TGTGCCAGTAGTAGCCAGCGGGAGGGCCCAGGGCTTGGGGCCAACGTCCTGACTTTC. This codes for CASSSQREGPGLGANVLTF.

The genes are TRBV6-1 and TRBJ1-5, with D perhaps matching TRBD1 (6 bases). CDR1 MNHNS and CDR2 SASEGT come from the germline V gene. This CDR3 spans 16 amino acids. Trimming pared 4 bases from V and 0 bases from J, leaving 13 bases between. The CDR3 sequence is CASSGAGARSNQPQHF. In nucleotides, the CDR3 is TGTGCCAGCAGTGGGGCAGGGGCCCGTAGCAATCAGCCCCAGCATTTT.

A single count supports this clone. The J gene is TRBJ1-6, the V gene TRBV5-1; D gene ambiguous. The germline V and J ends were trimmed by 4 bases and 9 bases, with 14 bases remaining between them. This CDR3 comprises 14 residues. Germline CDR1 reads SGHRS; CDR2 reads YFSETQ. This CDR3 is CASSPPGSGSPLHF. CDR3 sequence (DNA): TGCGCCAGCAGCCCACCGGGTTCTGGTTCACCCCTCCACTTT. The variable domain in full, completed from reference TRBV5-1 and TRBJ1-6, reads KAGVTQTPRYLIKTRGQQVTLSCSPISGHRSVSWYQQTPGQGLQFLFEYFSETQRNKGNFPGRFSGRQFSNSRSEMNVSTLELGDSALYLCASSPPGSGSPLHFGNGTRLTVT.

The chain carries TRBV6-5 and TRBJ2-5, with D perhaps TRBD2 (6 bases). Between the trimmed V and J ends, which lost 6 bases and 7 bases, there was a span of 18 bases. Per the germline V gene, CDR1 is MNHEY and CDR2 is SVGAGI. This CDR3 spans 14 amino acids. The CDR3 DNA reads TGTGCCAGCAGCCCCGGGACTTTACGATGGACCCAGTACTTC. Translation: CASSPGTLRWTQYF.

The table lists this clone with a count of one. V and J are TRBV21-1 and TRBJ1-2. TRBV21-1 is a pseudogene. This CDR3 spans 17 amino acids. The CDR3 coding sequence is TGTGCCAGCAGCAAAGACACGGAGACCGCAGCTAACTATGGCTACACCTTC. This sequence encodes CASSKDTETAANYGYTF.

This chain links TRBV14 with TRBJ2-7; 8 bases align to TRBD1. J lost 2 bases, V lost 4 bases, and 10 bases had no gene match. This CDR3 spans 16 amino acids. Germline assignment: CDR1 SGHDN and CDR2 FVKESK. The CDR3 sequence is CASSRRTGGIAYEQYF. The CDR3 coding sequence is TGTGCCAGCAGCCGCAGAACAGGGGGAATCGCCTACGAGCAGTACTTC. The complete variable domain, with remaining parts taken from reference TRBV14 and TRBJ2-7, reads EAGVTQFPSHSVIEKGQTVTLRCDPISGHDNLYWYRRVMGKEIKFLLHFVKESKQDESGMPNNRFLAERTGGTYSTLKVQPAELEDSGVYFCASSRRTGGIAYEQYFGPGTRLTVT.

V gene TRBV28 combines with J gene TRBJ2-7; 8 bases fit TRBD2. Trimming took 7 bases from V and 2 from J; bases not matched to a gene: 7. CDR3 length: 14 amino acids. Per germline, CDR1 MDHEN and CDR2 SYDVKM. CDR3 coding DNA: TGTGCCAGCACCAAAGCGGGAGCGGCCTACGAGCAGTACTTC. Translation gives CASTKAGAAYEQYF.

This clone has just one count. The J gene is TRBJ2-7, the V gene TRBV24-1, with D possibly being TRBD1 (6 bases). The CDR3 runs to 13 residues. Per the germline V gene, CDR1 is KGHDR and CDR2 is SFDVKD. The V gene lost 3 bases and the J gene lost 8 bases, with 13 bases spanning the gap. CDR3 in amino acids: CATSDEGGLKQYF. CDR3 DNA: TGTGCCACCAGTGATGAAGGGGGTTTGAAGCAGTACTTC.

The rearrangement uses TRBV10-2 and TRBJ2-3, with 7 bases identical to TRBD2. Germline V CDR1 and CDR2: WSHSY, SAAADI. Losses at the gene ends were 4 bases for V and 8 bases for J; bases not matched to a gene: 6. CDR3 size: 13 residues. CDR3 sequence reads: CASSVKREGTQYF. As DNA, the CDR3 is TGCGCCAGCAGTGTAAAGCGGGAAGGTACGCAGTATTTT.

The chain carries TRBV5-1 and TRBJ2-2; a possible D gene is TRBD1 (6 bases). The CDR3 sequence is 16 residues long. Germline loops: CDR1 SGHRS, CDR2 YFSETQ. Trimming left V 2 bases short and J 0 bases short, with 11 bases between. The CDR3 here is CASSFSGTTNTGELFF. CDR3 bases: TGCGCCAGCAGCTTCTCCGGGACAACGAACACCGGGGAGCTGTTTTTT. Supplemented by reference TRBV5-1 and TRBJ2-2, the full variable domain reads KAGVTQTPRYLIKTRGQQVTLSCSPISGHRSVSWYQQTPGQGLQFLFEYFSETQRNKGNFPGRFSGRQFSNSRSEMNVSTLELGDSALYLCASSFSGTTNTGELFFGEGSRLTVL.

The chain recombines TRBV27 with TRBJ2-7, with TRBD2 matching over 9 bases. The CDR3 is made up of 14 amino acids. V was pared by 4 bases and J by 3 bases, with 4 bases of the junction left unmatched. Germline CDR1 MNHEY, CDR2 SMNVEV (reference sequence). CDR3 bases: TGTGCCAGCAGTTGGACTAGCGCGATCTACGAGCAGTACTTC. Translation: CASSWTSAIYEQYF.

The rearrangement uses TRBV19 and TRBJ2-1, with 14 bases identical to TRBD2. This CDR3 is built from 21 residues. Germline V gives CDR1 LNHDA, CDR2 SQIVND (reference sequence). With 1 base clipped from V and 6 bases from J, the junction kept 17 bases outside the gene matches. The CDR3 reads CASSIVRLGLAGVLGVNEQFF. CDR3 sequence (DNA): TGTGCCAGTAGTATAGTCAGGTTGGGACTAGCGGGAGTACTCGGGGTCAATGAGCAGTTCTTC.

The chain joins TRBV6-2 or TRBV6-3 to TRBJ1-5; no clear D. The germline V gene encodes CDR1 MNHEY and CDR2 SVGEGT. The CDR3 runs 14 residues. V lost 2 bases to trimming and J lost 3 bases, with 8 bases between them. The CDR3 DNA reads TGTGCCAGCAGTTACAGTGAGGTCAATCAGCCCCAGCATTTT. It specifies CASSYSEVNQPQHF.

The chain recombines TRBV5-4 with TRBJ2-2; 11 nucleotides line up with TRBD2. Germline trimming cut 4 bases from V and 4 bases from J; bases unmatched to any gene: 9. The CDR3 covers 17 residues. Germline V lookup: CDR1 SGHNT, CDR2 YYREEE (reference sequence). This CDR3 is CASSPAGLAGGTGELFF. DNA for the CDR3: TGTGCCAGCAGCCCGGCGGGGCTAGCGGGAGGCACCGGGGAGCTGTTTTTT.